This TCR beta chain was found in a study of T-cell memory formation after mild COVID-19. The overall study: TCR clusters were mostly confined to one donor each. Overall study findings and caveats: Clones contracting over day 15 to 85 were CD4/CD8 balanced, with later expanders leaning CD4+. Memory sampled before infection contained some responding clones, suggesting cross-reactive memory joined. Contracting CD4+ clones lay largely in CM and EM, with CD8+ ones residing in EMRA.

This clonotype has just a few counts. The antigen remains unidentified. Trimming stripped 2 bases from V and 1 base from J, with 8 bases between. CDR3 length: 14 amino acids. Looked up from germline, CDR1 is ENHRY and CDR2 is SYGVKD. TCRdb independently ran MiXCR on the 5' RACE reads; one entry per CDR3 protein. The sample consists of 580,000 or so distinct CDR3 sequences, approximately 15% of them appearing once. The sequence derives from an adult woman who had mild COVID-19 (a few samples of this study predate the infection). Cell type and time point are not known. This sequence joins TRBV10-3 and TRBJ1-1; no firm D call. The sequenced sample was PBMCs or a T cell subset sorted from them (not recorded which). CDR3 nucleotides: TGTGCCATCAGTGAGAGCCAGACGAACACTGAAGCTTTCTTT. It is translated as CAISESQTNTEAFF.